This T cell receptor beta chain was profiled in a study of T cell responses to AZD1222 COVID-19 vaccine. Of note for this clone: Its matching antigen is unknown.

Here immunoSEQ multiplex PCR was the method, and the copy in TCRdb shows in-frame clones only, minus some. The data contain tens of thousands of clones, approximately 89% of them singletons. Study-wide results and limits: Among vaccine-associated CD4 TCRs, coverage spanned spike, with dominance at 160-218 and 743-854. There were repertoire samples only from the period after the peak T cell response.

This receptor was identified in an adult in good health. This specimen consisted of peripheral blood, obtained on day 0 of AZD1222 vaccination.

The CDR3, as DNA: TGTGCCAGCTCATCATCCCGGGGGGCAGGGGGCTACGAGCAGTACTTC. Residues: CASSSSRGAGGYEQYF. The chain uses TRBV18 and TRBJ2-7, with D perhaps assigned TRBD1 or TRBD2 (7 bases each). Looked up from germline, CDR1 is KGHSH and CDR2 is LQKENI. This CDR3 spans 16 amino acids. V lost 5 bases to trimming and J lost 3 bases, with 20 bases between them.